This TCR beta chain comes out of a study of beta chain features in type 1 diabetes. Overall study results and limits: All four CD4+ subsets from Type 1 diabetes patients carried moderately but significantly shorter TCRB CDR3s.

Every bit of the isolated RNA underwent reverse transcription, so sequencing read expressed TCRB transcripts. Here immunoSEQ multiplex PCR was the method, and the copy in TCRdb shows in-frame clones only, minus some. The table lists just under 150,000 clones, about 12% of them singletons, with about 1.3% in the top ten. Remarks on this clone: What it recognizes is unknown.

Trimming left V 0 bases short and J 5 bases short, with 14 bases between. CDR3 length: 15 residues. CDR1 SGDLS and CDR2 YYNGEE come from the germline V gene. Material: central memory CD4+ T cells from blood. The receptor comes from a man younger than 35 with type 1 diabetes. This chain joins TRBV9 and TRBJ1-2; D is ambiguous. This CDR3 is CASSVEPSTAYGYTF. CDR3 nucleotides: TGTGCCAGCAGCGTAGAACCGTCTACCGCATATGGCTACACCTTC.